The next 21 T cell receptor beta chains were all read from a single sample in a study of blood T cells in healthy people across ages (dated by TCRdb to the mid-2010s). Library preparation used 5' RACE. These reads were obtained on an Illumina HiSeq 2500. A second about 7 to 11 cycle PCR used a sample-barcoded 5' primer and a J-beta primer mix. TCRdb applied fastp at Q25 and MiXCR to the public reads, then kept only in-frame beta chains. Entries that share a CDR3 protein sequence are merged under the most common genes and DNA. For this sample the table gives some 1.4 million distinct CDR3 sequences, of which roughly 40% were detected only once. Approximately 7.9% of the sample belongs to the ten largest clones. The sample consisted of blood. The receptors were sampled from a woman in her late teens or twenties in good health.

This clonotype has just a few counts. V is TRBV3-1 and J is TRBJ1-6; D unresolved. With 4 bases removed from V and 9 bases from J, the gap between germline ends came to 10 bases. Germline CDR1 is LGHDT and CDR2 is YNNKEL (reference sequence). The CDR3 is made up of 13 amino acids. CDR3 in DNA: TGTGCCAGCAGCCCCCCCGGGCCTTCACCCCTCCACTTT. It translates to CASSPPGPSPLHF. Variable domain in full (rest from reference TRBV3-1 and TRBJ1-6): DTAVSQTPKYLVTQMGNDKSIKCEQNLGHDTMYWYKQDSKKFLKIMFSYNNKELIINETVPNRFSPKSPDKAHLNLHINSLELGDSAVYFCASSPPGPSPLHFGNGTRLTVT.

The rearrangement uses TRBV7-9 and TRBJ2-3; 9 nucleotides match TRBD1. The CDR3 has 19 residues. Trimming took 5 bases from V and 4 from J; bases not matched to a gene: 19. The germline gives CDR1 SEHNR, CDR2 FQNEAQ (reference sequence). CDR3 region: CASSHIPKVSRQGADTQYF. CDR3 in DNA: TGTGCCAGCAGCCATATCCCCAAAGTGAGTCGACAGGGGGCAGATACGCAGTATTTT.

In this sample, this clonotype turned up a few times. The V gene is TRBV3-1, the J gene TRBJ2-1; tentatively, D is TRBD1 or TRBD2 (5 bases each). The CDR3 loop spans 15 amino acids. The V end was cut by 3 bases, the J end by 3 bases, with 12 bases between. CDR1 and CDR2 from the germline V gene are LGHDT and YNNKEL (reference sequence). CDR3 residues: CASSHRDLIYNEQFF. CDR3 bases: TGTGCCAGCAGCCACCGGGACCTAATCTACAATGAGCAGTTCTTC.

This clonotype was detected a few times. The chain carries TRBV12-3 or TRBV12-4 and TRBJ2-1, with 8 positions matching TRBD1. Trimming cost V 4 bases and J 6 bases; bases outside gene matches: 8. The CDR3 has 15 residues. The CDR3 DNA reads as TGTGCCAGCAGTTCGACAGGGGCTAGCGTCAATGAGCAGTTCTTC. Amino acid sequence: CASSSTGASVNEQFF.

The chain links TRBV20-1 to TRBJ2-7; either TRBD1 or TRBD2 may fit D (5 bases each). The germline gives CDR1 DFQATT, CDR2 SNEGSKA (reference sequence). This CDR3 is built from 14 residues. Deletions cut 3 bases from V and 2 bases from J, with 14 bases between. CDR3 amino acids: CSARGLGAAYEQYF. In DNA form, the CDR3 reads TGCAGTGCTAGGGGGCTCGGGGCAGCCTACGAGCAGTACTTC.

The chain joins TRBV6-1 to TRBJ1-1; D is ambiguous. The CDR3 spans 17 residues. The germline V gene has CDR1 MNHNS and CDR2 SASEGT. V lost 7 bases and J lost 3, with 24 bases in between. CDR3 in amino acids: CASTRGGPDEWDTEAFF. In nucleotides, the CDR3 is TGTGCCAGCACCCGAGGAGGTCCTGACGAGTGGGACACTGAAGCTTTCTTT.

The chain has TRBV5-1 and TRBJ1-1; D gene unclear. Germline-derived CDR1 and CDR2 are SGHRS and YFSETQ. The CDR3 has 12 amino acids. The V and J ends lost 7 bases and 1 base respectively, with 8 bases between them. Here the CDR3 reads CASGLQNTEAFF. In DNA, the CDR3 is TGCGCCAGCGGTCTTCAGAACACTGAAGCTTTCTTT.

This clonotype was counted a few times. This chain uses TRBV20-1 with TRBJ2-7; D may be TRBD2 (6 bases). The DNA matches TRBJ2-5 better at its end, which makes the J call doubtful. The CDR3 has 15 residues. Germline V gene data show CDR1 as DFQATT and CDR2 as SNEGSKA (reference sequence). The CDR3 DNA sequence: TGCAGTGCTCCCGTACGGGGGACCCTCCAAGAGACCCAGTACTTC. Translated: CSAPVRGTLQETQYF.

This clonotype was observed a handful of times. A much larger clone lies one base from this, so it may be a read error. This chain uses TRBV27 with TRBJ2-7, with D perhaps TRBD2 (7 bases). This CDR3 has 16 residues. From germline, CDR1 is MNHEY and CDR2 SMNVEV (reference sequence). V was clipped by 8 bases and J by 7 bases, with 27 bases between them. CDR3 nucleotide sequence: TGTGCCAGCTCCAGGGGCGGGAGCACTACCTACAATGAGCAGTACTTC. The encoded protein is CASSRGGSTTYNEQYF.

V usage is TRBV20-1 and J usage is TRBJ2-1, with D tentatively TRBD2 (5 bases). V was clipped by 3 bases and J by 9 bases, with 15 bases between them. The CDR3 consists of 13 residues. CDR1 is DFQATT, CDR2 SNEGSKA, per germline (reference sequence). CDR3 in DNA: TGCAGTGCTAGGGAGGATCCTTTCGGTGAGCAGTTCTTC. As protein: CSAREDPFGEQFF.

V is TRBV3-1 and J is TRBJ2-7; 10 positions agree with TRBD2. The CDR3 has 16 residues. The germline V gene encodes CDR1 LGHDT and CDR2 YNNKEL (reference sequence). V lost 4 bases and J lost 0; bases outside the gene matches: 6. The CDR3 bases are TGTGCCAGCAGCCGCCCTAGCGGGGGTAACTCCTACGAGCAGTACTTC. It codes for CASSRPSGGNSYEQYF.

The chain carries TRBV7-9 and TRBJ2-3; tentatively, D is TRBD2 (5 bases). There are 12 residues in the CDR3. V lost 3 bases, J lost 9 bases, and 10 bases lay in between. Germline V CDR1 and CDR2: SEHNR, FQNEAQ (reference sequence). This CDR3 is CASSFSAATQYF. CDR3 in DNA: TGTGCCAGCAGCTTTAGCGCCGCGACGCAGTATTTT.

The CDR3: CASTTGGGTSYNEQYF. CDR3 nucleotides: TGTGCCAGCACAACGGGCGGGGGGACTTCCTACAATGAGCAGTACTTC. The chain couples TRBV27 to TRBJ2-5, with 8 positions matching TRBD2. This CDR3 has 16 residues. The germline gives CDR1 MNHEY, CDR2 SMNVEV (reference sequence). J gave up 11 bases and V 7 bases, and 21 bases lay outside the gene matches.

The chain is built from TRBV10-3 and TRBJ1-5, with 7 bases identical to TRBD1. This CDR3 contains 14 residues. Germline loops: CDR1 ENHRY, CDR2 SYGVKD. V lost 10 bases and J lost 5; bases outside the gene matches: 11. The CDR3 DNA follows: TGTGCCACCAACCGACAGGGATGGGATCAGCCCCAGCATTTT. Translation: CATNRQGWDQPQHF.

Comments on this clonotype: At one of its ends the junction is not consistent with the germline gene, which may arise from a read error. V gene TRBV5-6 combines with J gene TRBJ2-7; 12 bases match TRBD2. The CDR3 runs to 15 residues. Germline V lookup: CDR1 SGHDT, CDR2 YYEEEE. CDR3 sequence: CAGSFRLAGAETQYF. As DNA, the CDR3 is TGTGCCGGCAGCTTCCGACTAGCGGGAGCTGAAACCCAGTACTTC.

This clonotype was seen only a few times. The CDR3 is CSARDPLNSYEQYF. CDR3 in DNA: TGCAGTGCTAGAGATCCTCTAAACTCCTACGAGCAGTACTTC. The genes are TRBV20-1 and TRBJ2-7; D call uncertain. The germline V gene encodes CDR1 DFQATT and CDR2 SNEGSKA (reference sequence). V was pared by 0 bases and J by 0 bases, with 9 bases between. The CDR3 runs to 14 residues.

The V and J genes are TRBV4-2 and TRBJ2-2, with D maybe TRBD2 (6 bases). V was clipped by 0 bases and J by 7 bases, with 18 bases between them. Per germline, CDR1 LGHNA and CDR2 YNFKEQ. The CDR3 has 17 residues. The CDR3 is CASSQELGLGVSGELFF. The CDR3 bases are TGTGCCAGCAGCCAAGAATTGGGACTTGGGGTGAGCGGGGAGCTGTTTTTT.

This clonotype has ten or more counts. The CDR3 protein is CSARVGGRETQYF. CDR3 coding DNA: TGCAGTGCTAGAGTAGGGGGTCGGGAGACCCAGTACTTC. This rearrangement joins TRBV20-1 to TRBJ2-5; D is perhaps TRBD1 (6 bases). Per germline, CDR1 DFQATT and CDR2 SNEGSKA (reference sequence). The germline V and J ends were trimmed by 1 base and 5 bases, with 11 bases remaining between them. This CDR3 region has 13 residues.

This clonotype occurred a few times. This sequence joins TRBV6-1 and TRBJ1-2; D is possibly TRBD1 (5 bases). The CDR3 totals 18 residues. In germline, CDR1 is MNHNS, CDR2 SASEGT. Trimming cost V 2 bases and J 3 bases, with 22 bases left between them. In DNA form, the CDR3 reads TGTGCCAGCAGTGAATACGGGGCGGGCAGCACTGGGGACTATGGCTACACCTTC. Protein: CASSEYGAGSTGDYGYTF.

The chain combines TRBV6-1 with TRBJ1-4; D possibly corresponds to TRBD1 (5 bases). Germline V gives CDR1 MNHNS, CDR2 SASEGT. V gave up 10 bases and J gave up 7 bases, with 19 bases separating them. The CDR3 is made up of 14 amino acids. Written as DNA, the CDR3 is TGTGCCACCTCAGGAAGGGGAAGATTTGAAAAACTGTTTTTT. Protein product: CATSGRGRFEKLFF.

The rearrangement uses TRBV7-2 and TRBJ2-7, with TRBD2 identical over 12 bases. Per germline, CDR1 SGHTA and CDR2 FQGNSA. The CDR3 is 16 residues long. V was clipped by 4 bases and J by 6 bases; unmatched bases: 10. CDR3: CASSSLAGGARGEQYF. In DNA, the CDR3 is TGTGCCAGCAGCTCCCTAGCGGGGGGGGCTCGGGGCGAGCAGTACTTC.